Detailed here is one T cell receptor (beta chain). The antigen is not known. All the people who gave samples were healthy bone marrow donors. The sample originates from a study of cytomegalovirus exposure and HLA in healthy donors. For the study at large: A data release that came early held some 79 million unique TCRs from HLA-typed donors. Most genotyped donors, around 86% of about 360, had Caucasian-associated genetic ancestry.

The germline V gene encodes CDR1 KGHSY and CDR2 FQNENV. There are 13 residues in the CDR3. Trimming left V 1 base short and J 8 bases short, with 9 bases between. The PCR made use of 60 Vbeta and 13 Jbeta primers. Clones were read by immunoSEQ multiplex PCR, and TCRdb kept only the in-frame ones, dropping some. This table has 100,000 to 150,000 clones, under 90% appearing once. General study findings and limits: The study labeled about 160 TCR beta chains cytomegalovirus-associated.

This clonotype was sampled from a woman between 40 and 55 years old in good health and CMV-seropositive. The sequencing input was PBMCs. The chain uses TRBV16 and TRBJ2-1; a possible D gene is TRBD2 (5 bases). The DNA of the CDR3 is TGTGCCAGCAGCCAATTCGGAGGCTATGAGCAGTTCTTC. Amino acid sequence: CASSQFGGYEQFF.